The 12 T cell receptor beta chains below all came from one sample that was sequenced in a study of blood T cell repertoires in COVID-19. Clones were sequenced by immunoSEQ multiplex PCR, and TCRdb holds only the in-frame ones, with some missing. The sample contains some 200,000 clones, 80% to 85% of which appear only once. The sample consisted of peripheral blood. These receptors were collected from a woman in her twenties or thirties who had recovered from COVID-19.

The V call is TRBV5-1, the J call TRBJ1-2; 9 bases align to TRBD1. Germline CDR1 reads SGHRS; CDR2 reads YFSETQ. The CDR3 extends over 14 amino acids. V gave up 4 bases and J gave up 8 bases; unmatched junction bases: 9. CDR3 loop: CASSTTGGSRGYTF. The CDR3 nucleotides are TGCGCCAGCAGCACTACAGGGGGCTCGCGAGGCTACACCTTC.

This chain connects TRBV6-5 to TRBJ1-1, with D perhaps TRBD1 (6 bases). Trimming shortened V by 0 bases and J by 6 bases, and 11 bases separated the two germline ends. Germline-derived CDR1 and CDR2 are MNHEY and SVGAGI. This CDR3 comprises 14 residues. As DNA, the CDR3 is TGTGCCAGCAGTTACTCGGGGGACAACCCTGAAGCTTTCTTT. Protein: CASSYSGDNPEAFF.

This sequence joins TRBV27 and TRBJ1-5, with D perhaps matching TRBD1 (5 bases). The germline V and J ends were trimmed by 10 bases and 0 bases, with 13 bases remaining between them. Germline V gene lookup returns CDR1 MNHEY and CDR2 SMNVEV (reference sequence). The CDR3 is 14 amino acids. Here the CDR3 reads CAISQAYSNQPQHF. CDR3 DNA sequence: TGTGCCATCTCACAGGCGTATAGCAATCAGCCCCAGCATTTT.

Only a few counts were recorded for this clone. Other DNA sequences in this specimen translate into the identical CDR3. The rearrangement uses TRBV11-2 and TRBJ1-3; unclear D gene. Trimming stripped 0 bases from V and 7 bases from J, with 7 bases between. CDR3 length equals 13 residues. CDR1 is SGHAT, CDR2 FQNNGV, per germline. CDR3 region: CASSLDLRNTIYF. CDR3 nucleotide sequence: TGTGCCAGCAGCTTAGATTTGAGGAACACCATATATTTT.

The gene calls are TRBV2 and TRBJ1-6, with 8 bases identical to TRBD1. The V gene's germline CDR1 is SNHLY and CDR2 FYNNEI. With V trimmed by 3 bases and J by 8 bases, 3 bases remained unmatched. This CDR3 is built from 14 residues. DNA for the CDR3: TGTGCCAGCAGTGACAGGGGGCGGGATTCACCCCTCCACTTT. Its protein is CASSDRGRDSPLHF.

The chain joins TRBV2 to TRBJ1-1; possible D gene TRBD1, 6 bases. Trimming stripped 4 bases from V and 4 bases from J, with 13 bases between. The length of the CDR3 is 14 residues. Germline lookup yields CDR1 SNHLY and CDR2 FYNNEI. The CDR3 loop is CASSAQGLRTEAFF. In DNA form, the CDR3 reads TGTGCCAGCAGTGCCCAGGGGCTGCGCACTGAAGCTTTCTTT.

V usage is TRBV11-3 and J usage is TRBJ2-5; D remains unclear. The CDR3 has 13 amino acids. V was shortened by 3 bases and J by 2 bases, with 7 bases between the two germline ends. The V gene's germline CDR1 is SGHNT and CDR2 YENEEA. In DNA, the CDR3 is TGTGCCAGCAGCTTGGCCTCTCAAGAGACCCAGTACTTC. Its translation: CASSLASQETQYF.

This clone has just one count. The CDR3 loop reads CASRGSAHNEQFF. CDR3 DNA: TGTGCCAGCAGAGGTAGCGCCCACAATGAGCAGTTCTTC. The chain recombines TRBV19 with TRBJ2-1; TRBD2 might be the D (5 bases). V was clipped by 9 bases and J by 5 bases, with 14 bases between them. Germline V gives CDR1 LNHDA, CDR2 SQIVND (reference sequence). The CDR3 is 13 residues long.

On this clone itself: A clone one base away is much larger, so this may be a read error. The same CDR3 is also encoded by other DNA sequences in this sample. V usage is TRBV7-3 and J usage is TRBJ2-2, with 8 bases aligning to TRBD1. Germline CDR1 reads SGHTA; CDR2 reads FQGTGA. CDR3 length: 15 amino acids. CDR3 loop: CASSLQGANTGELFF. DNA for the CDR3: TGTGCTAGCAGCTTACAGGGGGCGAACACCGGGGAGCTGTTTTTT.

This clone was detected a few times. This rearrangement joins TRBV5-1 to TRBJ1-5; perhaps TRBD1 as D (6 bases). The CDR3 has 14 residues. Trimming pared 3 bases from V and 5 bases from J, leaving 12 bases between. Germline values: CDR1 SGHRS, CDR2 YFSETQ. The DNA for the CDR3 is TGCGCCAGCAGCTCGCAGGGGACGGATCAGCCCCAGCATTTT. Protein: CASSSQGTDQPQHF.

The chain uses TRBV5-4 and TRBJ2-7; 11 bases align to TRBD2. The CDR3 totals 16 residues. Looked up from germline, CDR1 is SGHNT and CDR2 is YYREEE (reference sequence). V shed 4 bases, J shed 0 bases, and the junction held 6 bases outside the gene matches. The DNA of the CDR3 is TGTGCCAGCAGCCAGGGACTAGCGGCAAGCTCCTACGAGCAGTACTTC. It encodes CASSQGLAASSYEQYF.

The chain has TRBV24-1 and TRBJ2-1; D is perhaps TRBD1 (5 bases). Looked up from germline, CDR1 is KGHDR and CDR2 is SFDVKD. The CDR3 runs to 14 residues. Trimming took 0 bases from V and 5 from J, leaving 7 bases between them. The CDR3 DNA reads as TGTGCCACCAGTGATTTGGGACACAACAATGAGCAGTTCTTC. Translating gives CATSDLGHNNEQFF.